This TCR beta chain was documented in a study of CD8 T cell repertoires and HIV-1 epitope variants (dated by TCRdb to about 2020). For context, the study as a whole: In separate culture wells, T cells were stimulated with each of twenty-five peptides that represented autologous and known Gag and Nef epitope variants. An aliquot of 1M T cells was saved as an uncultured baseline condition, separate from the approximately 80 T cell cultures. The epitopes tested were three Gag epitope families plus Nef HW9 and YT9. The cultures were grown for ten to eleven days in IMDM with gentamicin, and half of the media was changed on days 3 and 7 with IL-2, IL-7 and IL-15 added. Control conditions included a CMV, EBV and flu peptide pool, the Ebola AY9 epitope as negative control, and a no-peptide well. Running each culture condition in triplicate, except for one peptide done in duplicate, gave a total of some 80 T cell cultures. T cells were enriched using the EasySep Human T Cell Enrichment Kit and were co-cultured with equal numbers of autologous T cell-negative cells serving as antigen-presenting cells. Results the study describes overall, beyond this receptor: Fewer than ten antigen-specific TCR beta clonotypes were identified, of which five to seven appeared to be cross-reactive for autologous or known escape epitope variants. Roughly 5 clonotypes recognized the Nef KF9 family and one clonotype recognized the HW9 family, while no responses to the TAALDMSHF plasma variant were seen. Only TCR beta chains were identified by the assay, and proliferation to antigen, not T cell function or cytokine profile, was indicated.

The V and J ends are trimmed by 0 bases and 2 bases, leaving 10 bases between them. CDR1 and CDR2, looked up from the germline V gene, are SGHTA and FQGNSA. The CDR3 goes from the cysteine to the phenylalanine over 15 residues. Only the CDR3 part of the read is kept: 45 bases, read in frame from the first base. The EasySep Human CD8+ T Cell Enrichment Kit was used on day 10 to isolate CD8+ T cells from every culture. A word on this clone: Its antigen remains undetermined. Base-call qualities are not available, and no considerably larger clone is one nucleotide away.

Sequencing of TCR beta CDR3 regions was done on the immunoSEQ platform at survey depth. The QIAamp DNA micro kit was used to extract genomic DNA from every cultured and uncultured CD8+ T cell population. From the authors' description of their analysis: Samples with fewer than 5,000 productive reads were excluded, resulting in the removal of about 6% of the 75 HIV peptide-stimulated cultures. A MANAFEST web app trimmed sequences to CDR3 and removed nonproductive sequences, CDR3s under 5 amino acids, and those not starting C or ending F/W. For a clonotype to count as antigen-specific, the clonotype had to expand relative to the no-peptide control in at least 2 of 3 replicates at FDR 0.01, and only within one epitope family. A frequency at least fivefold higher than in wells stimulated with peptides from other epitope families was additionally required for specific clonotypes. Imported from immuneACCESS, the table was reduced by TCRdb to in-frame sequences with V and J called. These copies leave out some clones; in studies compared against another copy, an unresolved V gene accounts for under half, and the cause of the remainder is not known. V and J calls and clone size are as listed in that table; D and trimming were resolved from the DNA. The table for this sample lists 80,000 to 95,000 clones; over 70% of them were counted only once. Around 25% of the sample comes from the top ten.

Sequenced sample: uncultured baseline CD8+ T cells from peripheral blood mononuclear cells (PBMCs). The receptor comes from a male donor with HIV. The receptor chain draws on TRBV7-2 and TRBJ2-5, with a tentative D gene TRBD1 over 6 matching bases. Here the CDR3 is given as CASSLAGALQETQYF. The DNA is TGTGCCAGCAGCTTAGCGGGGGCCTTGCAAGAGACCCAGTACTTC.